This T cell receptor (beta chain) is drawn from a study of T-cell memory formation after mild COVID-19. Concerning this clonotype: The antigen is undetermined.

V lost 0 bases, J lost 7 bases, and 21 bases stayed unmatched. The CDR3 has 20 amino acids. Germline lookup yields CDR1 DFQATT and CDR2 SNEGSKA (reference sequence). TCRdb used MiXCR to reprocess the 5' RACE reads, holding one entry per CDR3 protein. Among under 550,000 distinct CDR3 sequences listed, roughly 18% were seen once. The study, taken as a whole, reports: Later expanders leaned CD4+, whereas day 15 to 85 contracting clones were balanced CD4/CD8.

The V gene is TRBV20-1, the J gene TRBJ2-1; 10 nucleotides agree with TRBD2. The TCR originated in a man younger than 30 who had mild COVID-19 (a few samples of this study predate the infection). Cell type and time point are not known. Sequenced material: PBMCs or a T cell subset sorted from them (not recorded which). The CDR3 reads CSARDLASGGQVYFGNEQFF. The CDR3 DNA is TGCAGTGCTAGAGATTTGGCTAGCGGGGGCCAGGTTTATTTCGGAAATGAGCAGTTCTTC.